What follows are 24 T cell receptor beta chains derived from one specimen sequenced in a study of cytomegalovirus exposure and HLA in healthy donors. PCR was performed using 60 Vbeta and 13 Jbeta primers. The repertoire was sequenced with immunoSEQ multiplex PCR; TCRdb's copy has only in-frame clones and lacks some. The sample includes about 110,000 clones, approximately 60% of them seen just once. Sequencing input: PBMCs. The receptor source for this set is a woman aged 30 to 39 in good health and CMV-seronegative.

The J gene is TRBJ1-4, the V gene TRBV19; D ambiguous. The CDR3 has 15 residues. V was cut by 6 bases and J by 0 bases, with 11 bases left in between. The germline V gene has CDR1 LNHDA and CDR2 SQIVND (reference sequence). The CDR3, as DNA: TGTGCCAGTAGGAGGGTAGTTGCAACTAATGAAAAACTGTTTTTT. It encodes CASRRVVATNEKLFF.

The J gene is TRBJ1-1, the V gene TRBV9; TRBD1 aligns across 9 bases. CDR3 length: 13 residues. V trimming: 3 bases; J trimming: 10 bases; junction bases outside the gene matches: 7. Germline loops: CDR1 SGDLS, CDR2 YYNGEE. The CDR3 reads CASSEDRGGRAFF. The DNA for the CDR3 is TGTGCCAGCAGCGAGGACAGGGGAGGGAGAGCTTTCTTT.

The chain recombines TRBV5-1 with TRBJ1-4; possibly TRBD1 for D (6 bases). Germline loops: CDR1 SGHRS, CDR2 YFSETQ. V was cut by 4 bases and J by 7 bases, with 17 bases left in between. This CDR3 has 15 residues. The CDR3 DNA sequence: TGCGCCAGCAGCCCCCAGGCGACAGGAATTGAAAAACTGTTTTTT. Translating it yields CASSPQATGIEKLFF.

The V and J genes are TRBV19 and TRBJ2-5; TRBD2 might be the D (5 bases). Trimming stripped 3 bases from V and 4 bases from J, with 9 bases between. CDR1 and CDR2 (germline): LNHDA, SQIVND (reference sequence). The CDR3 is made up of 13 amino acids. CDR3 sequence reads: CASSISGRETQYF. DNA for the CDR3: TGTGCCAGTAGTATTTCGGGGAGAGAGACCCAGTACTTC.

The chain recombines TRBV27 with TRBJ2-5; TRBD2 agrees at 9 bases. The DNA end is more similar to TRBJ2-7, so the J call may be wrong. CDR1 and CDR2 from the germline V gene are MNHEY and SMNVEV (reference sequence). The CDR3 consists of 19 residues. The CDR3 nucleotides read TGTGCCAGCAGTTTAATCCCGGCTAGCGGGACCCTGAGCTCCTACGAGCAGTACTTC. Translated: CASSLIPASGTLSSYEQYF.

CDR3 sequence: CASSGQGFSYEQYF. As DNA, the CDR3 is TGTGCCAGCAGTGGACAGGGTTTCTCCTACGAGCAGTACTTC. V gene TRBV6-6 combines with J gene TRBJ2-7; 8 positions match TRBD1. CDR3 length: 14 amino acids. Germline CDR1 is MNHNY and CDR2 is SVGAGI (reference sequence). The ends lost 5 bases at V and 0 bases at J; junction bases unmatched: 3.

The genes are TRBV29-1 and TRBJ2-1, with a tentative D call TRBD2 (5 bases). V gave up 5 bases and J gave up 9 bases, with 17 bases separating them. Germline values: CDR1 SQVTM, CDR2 ANQGSEA. This CDR3 region has 13 residues. The CDR3, as DNA: TGCAGCGTTTTCCCCGAGGGTGGCCTTGAGCAGTTCTTC. Translation: CSVFPEGGLEQFF.

This clone was counted once. CDR3 coding DNA: TGTGCCAGCAGTTACTCGACGGGACAGGTGGCCTACGAGCAGTACTTC. Its protein product is CASSYSTGQVAYEQYF. V usage is TRBV6-5 and J usage is TRBJ2-7; TRBD1 matches 8 bases. Germline CDR1 is MNHEY and CDR2 is SVGAGI. The CDR3 runs to 16 residues. The trim removed 0 bases at V and 2 bases at J, leaving 6 bases unmatched.

This clone turned up a few times. The rearrangement uses TRBV29-1 and TRBJ2-3; TRBD1 might be the D (6 bases). Per the germline V gene, CDR1 is SQVTM and CDR2 is ANQGSEA. The CDR3 sequence is 15 residues long. The CDR3 coding sequence is TGCACCCACAGTAGACGGGACACTAGCACAGATACGCAGTATTTT. This codes for CTHSRRDTSTDTQYF.

The chain combines TRBV18 with TRBJ2-7; TRBD1 matches 9 bases. The germline gives CDR1 KGHSH, CDR2 LQKENI. The CDR3 loop spans 17 amino acids. V was clipped by 3 bases and J by 2 bases; unmatched bases: 11. The CDR3 protein is CASSPVSVGTGTYEQYF. The CDR3 coding sequence is TGTGCCAGCTCACCGGTATCAGTAGGGACAGGGACCTACGAGCAGTACTTC.

This clone was picked up a small number of times. V usage is TRBV2 and J usage is TRBJ2-7; 7 bases align to TRBD2. Per germline, CDR1 SNHLY and CDR2 FYNNEI. V lost 10 bases, J lost 0 bases, and 12 bases stayed unmatched. This CDR3 comprises 15 residues. CDR3 loop: CATVGSGLHSYEQYF. The DNA of the CDR3 is TGTGCCACGGTGGGTAGCGGGCTCCACTCCTACGAGCAGTACTTC.

The chain has TRBV30 and TRBJ1-3; 9 bases map to TRBD1. With V trimmed by 3 bases and J by 2 bases, 8 bases remained unmatched. From germline, CDR1 is GTSNPN and CDR2 SVGIG (reference sequence). This CDR3 has 16 residues. The CDR3 DNA reads TGTGCCTGGAGCCAAGGGACAGGGAGAGCTGGAAACACCATATATTTT. This gives the protein CAWSQGTGRAGNTIYF.

This chain connects TRBV7-9 to TRBJ2-7; 7 bases are a match to TRBD2. CDR1 SEHNR and CDR2 FQNEAQ come from the germline V gene (reference sequence). The CDR3 spans 14 residues. The CDR3 sequence: CATEASGFSYEQYF. The CDR3 coding sequence is TGTGCAACCGAGGCTAGCGGTTTCTCCTACGAGCAGTACTTC.

This clone was counted between two and nine times. The chain employs TRBV6-1 and TRBJ2-7; 9 bases align to TRBD1. The length of the CDR3 is 13 residues. From germline, CDR1 is MNHNS and CDR2 SASEGT. The V gene end was trimmed by 7 bases and the J gene end by 3 bases; junction bases not matched to a gene: 4. The CDR3 bases are TGTGCCAGCACGGGACAGGGACTCTACGAGCAGTACTTC. This codes for CASTGQGLYEQYF.

This chain uses TRBV5-1 with TRBJ2-5; tentative D call: TRBD2 (6 bases). The CDR3 runs to 15 residues. Trimming took 4 bases from V and 4 from J, leaving 17 bases between them. CDR1 is SGHRS and CDR2 is YFSETQ in the germline V gene. The CDR3 is CASSPGTFAGETQYF. The CDR3 DNA reads TGCGCCAGCAGCCCAGGGACTTTCGCAGGAGAGACCCAGTACTTC.

This clone was seen only a few times. The V call is TRBV27, the J call TRBJ2-7; D call uncertain. This CDR3 is 11 amino acids long. Germline values: CDR1 MNHEY, CDR2 SMNVEV (reference sequence). Trimming cost V 5 bases and J 6 bases, with 8 bases left between them. CDR3 sequence reads: CASSRGFEQYF. The CDR3 region has the DNA TGTGCCAGCAGTAGAGGCTTCGAGCAGTACTTC.

This clone has a handful of counts. The V and J genes are TRBV10-3 and TRBJ2-7; D gene uncertain. Germline V CDR1 and CDR2: ENHRY, SYGVKD. The CDR3 has 13 residues. The V end was cut by 2 bases, the J end by 7 bases, with 12 bases between. CDR3 protein: CAISEPMTREQYF. The CDR3 nucleotides read TGTGCCATCAGTGAGCCGATGACGCGGGAGCAGTACTTC.

The CDR3, as DNA: TGTGCCACCAGGGATGGGGGGATTTTGTCTGGGGCCAACGTCCTGACTTTC. Translation gives CATRDGGILSGANVLTF. The chain links TRBV15 to TRBJ2-6, with D tentatively TRBD2 (6 bases). V lost 6 bases and J 1 base, leaving 16 bases between the germline ends. Germline V gives CDR1 LNHNV, CDR2 YYDKDF (reference sequence). The CDR3 length is 17 residues.

This clone was detected only a few times. The chain joins TRBV30 to TRBJ2-1; 13 bases map to TRBD2. The V and J ends lost 4 bases and 6 bases, in that order; junction bases with no gene match: 6. This CDR3 contains 15 residues. Germline-derived CDR1 and CDR2 are GTSNPN and SVGIG (reference sequence). This chain's CDR3 is CAWTMGLAGLNEQFF. The CDR3 DNA is TGTGCCTGGACCATGGGACTAGCGGGGCTCAATGAGCAGTTCTTC.

The J gene is TRBJ1-5, the V gene TRBV28; unclear D gene. With 5 bases removed from V and 2 bases from J, the gap between germline ends came to 16 bases. The CDR3 has 16 residues. Germline assignment: CDR1 MDHEN and CDR2 SYDVKM. The CDR3 reads CASSSSGYTRNQPQHF. CDR3 coding DNA: TGTGCCAGCAGTAGTTCCGGGTACACACGCAATCAGCCCCAGCATTTT.

This clone has more than one count but fewer than ten. The chain combines TRBV6-1 with TRBJ1-5, with D uncertain. V was cut by 2 bases and J by 5 bases, with 16 bases left in between. The CDR3 is 16 residues long. Germline V gene lookup returns CDR1 MNHNS and CDR2 SASEGT. CDR3 nucleotide sequence: TGTGCCAGCAGTGAAATGTTGAAGGGAGGAGATCAGCCCCAGCATTTT. Translation: CASSEMLKGGDQPQHF.

This clone has just a few counts. The chain links TRBV7-9 to TRBJ2-7, with a weak D call TRBD1 (6 bases). The V gene's germline CDR1 is SEHNR and CDR2 FQNEAQ (reference sequence). CDR3 length: 17 residues. Deletions cut 4 bases from V and 7 bases from J, with 26 bases between. CDR3 amino acids: CASSSSSGAGARGEQYF. In nucleotides, the CDR3 is TGTGCCAGCAGCTCCAGTAGTGGGGCAGGGGCCCGGGGAGAGCAGTACTTC.

This chain links TRBV11-1 with TRBJ2-6, with 8 bases aligning to TRBD1. The CDR3 consists of 15 residues. J gave up 2 bases and V 4 bases, and 1 base lay outside the gene matches. Germline V gene sequence: CDR1 SGHAT, CDR2 FQDESV (reference sequence). The CDR3 protein is CASSSQGAGANVLTF. The CDR3 DNA is TGTGCCAGCAGCTCACAGGGGGCTGGGGCCAACGTCCTGACTTTC.

V is TRBV6-5 and J is TRBJ2-1, with TRBD1 matching over 7 bases. With 6 bases clipped from V and 5 bases from J, the junction kept 10 bases outside the gene matches. Germline V gives CDR1 MNHEY, CDR2 SVGAGI. CDR3 length: 15 amino acids. CDR3 nucleotides: TGTGCCAGCAGACCCGGGGCAGGGGGTCACAATGAGCAGTTCTTC. It is translated as CASRPGAGGHNEQFF.